This TCR beta chain was profiled in a study of cytomegalovirus exposure and HLA in healthy donors. General study points: Across HLA loci, a later analysis found differing TCR association rates, with DRB1 most and HLA-C fewest. In an earlier analysis, about 90% or about 30%: the productive usage of most TCR beta V segments.

The PCR contained 60 Vbeta and 13 Jbeta primers. Measured with immunoSEQ multiplex PCR; TCRdb has only the in-frame clones, and not every one. The sample yields almost 80,000 clones, less than 80% seen once. With regard to this clone: What it binds is unknown.

Sequencing was done on a sample of PBMCs. The clonotype was recovered from a woman aged 45-65 years in good health and CMV-seropositive.

The chain's CDR3 is CSATQGYEQYF. CDR3 nucleotides: TGCAGTGCTACCCAGGGCTACGAGCAGTACTTC. The chain uses TRBV20-1 and TRBJ2-7, with D perhaps matching TRBD1 (5 bases). CDR3 length: 11 amino acids. Germline V gene sequence: CDR1 DFQATT, CDR2 SNEGSKA (reference sequence). V was clipped by 4 bases and J by 3 bases, with 7 bases between them.